This note documents a single TCR beta chain sequence. No antigen is known for it. One base away there is no much larger clone; base qualities are not given. Preparation of the library involved the immunoSEQ multiplex PCR assay. TCRdb's version of the immuneACCESS table is confined to in-frame rearrangements and falls short of the full clone set. An unresolved V gene accounts for under half of the shortfall where checked; the remainder is of unknown origin. The sample table records about 120,000 clones; over 85% of these occur just once. The ten biggest clones cover 6% to 7% of the sample. Counted from cysteine to phenylalanine, this CDR3 has 16 amino acids. Only CDR3 DNA is held: 48 bases, read in frame from base 1. The germline V gene encodes CDR1 MNHNS and CDR2 SASEGT. V loses 0 bases at its end and J loses 5 bases; junction bases beyond the gene matches: 6. This record belongs to a study of T cell changes during pregnancy in multiple sclerosis (dated by TCRdb to between 2017 and 2020). As for the study more broadly: The study examined how the T cell repertoire changed over the course of pregnancy in women with multiple sclerosis.

The chain employs TRBV6-1 and TRBJ2-2; 7 bases in between match TRBD2. Specimen: peripheral blood, collected before pregnancy. The receptor was isolated from a female donor with multiple sclerosis, enrolled in a pregnancy study. The CDR3 corresponds to CASSEAGRGWTGELFF. The sequence in DNA is TGTGCCAGCAGTGAAGCGGGGAGGGGATGGACCGGGGAGCTGTTTTTT.